The text below deals with one TCR beta chain. Primers included in the PCR were 60 Vbeta and 13 Jbeta primers. Sequencing was performed with immunoSEQ multiplex PCR; in TCRdb, only in-frame clones are kept and a portion is missing. The sample carries 150,000 to 200,000 clones, 65% to 85% recorded once. Germline V gene lookup returns CDR1 LNHDA and CDR2 SQIVND (reference sequence). This CDR3 is 15 amino acids long. With 7 bases removed from V and 2 bases from J, the gap between germline ends came to 17 bases. This sample is drawn from a study of cytomegalovirus exposure and HLA in healthy donors. As for the study in general: The early release's HLA-typed donors yielded 78 million or so unique TCRs.

Sequenced material: PBMCs. This clonotype was obtained from a middle-aged woman in good health and CMV-seropositive. This chain links TRBV19 with TRBJ1-2; tentatively, D is TRBD1 (5 bases). CDR3: CASKTDKTRNYGYTF. The CDR3 DNA reads as TGTGCCAGTAAGACGGACAAGACCAGAAACTATGGCTACACCTTC. Based on the CDR3 plus reference TRBV19 and TRBJ1-2, the full variable domain is DGGITQSPKYLFRKEGQNVTLSCEQNLNHDAMYWYRQDPGQGLRLIYYSQIVNDFQKGDIAEGYSVSREKKESFPLTVTSAQKNPTAFYLCASKTDKTRNYGYTFGSGTRLTVV.